One and the same sample provided the 31 T cell receptor beta chains below, sequenced in a study of CD8+CD57+ T cells in acquired aplastic anemia. Those patients picked for sequencing had displayed CD8+CD57+ cell expansion on flow cytometry. The TCR beta profiling, which covered VDJ combination and CDR3 sequence, was carried out using genomic DNA as the template. TCRdb reanalysed the reads using MiXCR and keeps one entry per CDR3 protein. The repertoire holds around 200,000 distinct CDR3 sequences, with approximately 48% as singletons. The sequenced sample was sorted CD4+, CD8+, or CD8+CD57+ T cells (not recorded which) from PBMCs. All receptors derive from a human donor with aplastic anemia.

This clonotype was observed once. V is TRBV7-3 and J is TRBJ2-5; D is unresolved. The V gene's germline CDR1 is SGHTA and CDR2 FQGTGA. This CDR3 is 13 amino acids long. The V end was cut by 2 bases, the J end by 5 bases, with 9 bases between. CDR3 protein: CASSLGRMETQYF. CDR3 bases: TGTGCCAGCAGCTTAGGTAGGATGGAGACCCAGTACTTC.

V is TRBV2 and J is TRBJ1-1, with 9 bases identical to TRBD1. Per germline, CDR1 SNHLY and CDR2 FYNNEI. The CDR3 runs to 14 residues. J gave up 1 base and V 6 bases, and 3 bases lay outside the gene matches. The CDR3 DNA follows: TGTGCCAGCAGGGGGACAGGGACGAACACTGAAGCTTTCTTT. It yields the protein CASRGTGTNTEAFF.

This clonotype was found a few times. This rearrangement joins TRBV27 to TRBJ1-6; D ambiguous. The CDR3 runs 14 residues. Trimming removed 8 bases from V and 1 base from J, with 9 bases in between. CDR1 is MNHEY, CDR2 SMNVEV, per germline (reference sequence). The CDR3 DNA follows: TGTGCCAGCCTAGGACTGTCCTATAATTCACCCCTCCACTTT. Its translation is CASLGLSYNSPLHF.

The chain recombines TRBV20-1 with TRBJ2-7; no firm D call. V lost 6 bases to trimming and J lost 2 bases, with 14 bases between them. Germline lookup yields CDR1 DFQATT and CDR2 SNEGSKA (reference sequence). There are 13 residues in the CDR3. The CDR3 spells CSAPMAGAYEQYF. Here the CDR3 DNA reads TGCAGTGCGCCGATGGCAGGTGCCTACGAGCAGTACTTC.

With respect to this clonotype: The junction departs from germline at one end; a sequencing error may be responsible. The chain employs TRBV4-1 and TRBJ2-6; 7 bases fit TRBD1. Germline V CDR1 and CDR2: MGHRA, YSYEKL. This CDR3 has 13 residues. The CDR3 loop is CASSQEDRPPEAF. DNA of the CDR3: TGCGCCAGCAGCCAAGAGGACAGGCCCCCTGAAGCTTTC.

The chain couples TRBV4-1 to TRBJ2-1, with a possible D match to TRBD1 (5 bases). The CDR3 is made up of 14 amino acids. Per the germline V gene, CDR1 is MGHRA and CDR2 is YSYEKL. The V end was cut by 0 bases, the J end by 6 bases, with 9 bases between. DNA for the CDR3: TGCGCCAGCAGCCAAGACTCCAGGGCCAATGAGCAGTTCTTC. The encoded protein is CASSQDSRANEQFF.

This clonotype was counted many times. CDR3 in amino acids: CATSDSSGEASNQPQHF. The CDR3 nucleotides read TGTGCCACCAGTGATTCGTCTGGGGAAGCTTCGAATCAGCCCCAGCATTTT. V and J are TRBV24-1 and TRBJ1-5; no clear D. The CDR3 has 17 residues. Germline values: CDR1 KGHDR, CDR2 SFDVKD. V lost 2 bases, J lost 4 bases, and 17 bases lay in between.

The chain is built from TRBV11-1 and TRBJ1-1; no reliable D call. Between the trimmed V and J ends, which lost 6 bases and 4 bases, there was a span of 21 bases. The CDR3 sequence is 16 residues long. Germline assignment: CDR1 SGHAT and CDR2 FQDESV (reference sequence). The chain's CDR3 is CASRSPGPPWSTEAFF. The CDR3 region has the DNA TGTGCCAGCAGGTCGCCGGGCCCACCGTGGAGCACTGAAGCTTTCTTT.

The chain carries TRBV9 and TRBJ2-1; D tentatively reads TRBD1 or TRBD2 (6 bases each). With 4 bases removed from V and 7 bases from J, the gap between germline ends came to 18 bases. The CDR3 has 15 residues. The germline CDR1 and CDR2 sequences are SGDLS and YYNGEE. CDR3 in DNA: TGTGCCAGCAGCACTGAGGGGGGTCTGGGAAATGAGCAGTTCTTC. Its translation is CASSTEGGLGNEQFF.

This clonotype was picked up many times. V is TRBV4-1 and J is TRBJ1-1; D uncertain. Germline V CDR1 and CDR2: MGHRA, YSYEKL. V lost 8 bases and J 1 base, leaving 14 bases between the germline ends. The CDR3 is made up of 14 amino acids. The CDR3 loop reads CASRGTLKNTEAFF. CDR3 nucleotide sequence: TGCGCCAGCCGGGGAACACTGAAGAACACTGAAGCTTTCTTT.

J is TRBJ1-4 and V is TRBV6-5; TRBD1 agrees at 7 bases. Germline V gives CDR1 MNHEY, CDR2 SVGAGI. Trimming at V came to 3 bases and at J to 6 bases, leaving 4 bases not matched to a gene. CDR3 length: 14 amino acids. The CDR3 DNA sequence: TGTGCCAGCAGTTATCCAGGGGGGGATGAAAAACTGTTTTTT. As protein: CASSYPGGDEKLFF.

The rearrangement uses TRBV15 and TRBJ1-2; D might be TRBD1 (5 bases). The germline gives CDR1 LNHNV, CDR2 YYDKDF (reference sequence). The CDR3 contains 15 residues. V lost 3 bases and J lost 4, with 15 bases in between. Here the CDR3 DNA reads TGTGCCACCAGCAGCATGAAGGGGACCCTCTATGGCTACACCTTC. Translated: CATSSMKGTLYGYTF.

V gene TRBV10-1 combines with J gene TRBJ2-7, with TRBD1 matching 10 bases. CDR1 and CDR2 from the germline V gene are WNHNN and SYGVQD (reference sequence). With 5 bases clipped from V and 5 bases from J, the junction kept 6 bases outside the gene matches. CDR3 length: 14 residues. This CDR3 reads CASSSDRGTHEQYF. The CDR3 coding sequence is TGCGCCAGCAGTTCGGACAGGGGGACCCACGAGCAGTACTTC.

J is TRBJ2-5 and V is TRBV14; TRBD2 might be the D (5 bases). Germline V lookup: CDR1 SGHDN, CDR2 FVKESK. This CDR3 has 14 residues. V shed 2 bases and J shed 4 bases, with 11 bases lying between them. The CDR3 bases are TGTGCCAGCAGCCAAAGGAGGAGCTTAGAGACCCAGTACTTC. Translation gives CASSQRRSLETQYF.

In this sample, this clonotype turned up many times. V gene TRBV15 combines with J gene TRBJ2-7, with TRBD2 as a possible D gene (7 bases). The CDR3 contains 16 residues. Trimming pared 0 bases from V and 4 bases from J, leaving 16 bases between. Germline V gives CDR1 LNHNV, CDR2 YYDKDF (reference sequence). Here the CDR3 DNA reads TGTGCCACCAGCAGAGATCGGGGGCAGGGAGGGTACGAGCAGTACTTC. This codes for CATSRDRGQGGYEQYF.

The V and J genes are TRBV25-1 and TRBJ2-2, with 8 bases lining up with TRBD1. This CDR3 region has 12 residues. CDR1 is MGHDK and CDR2 is SYGVNS in the germline V gene. The CDR3 DNA sequence: TGTCTCAGGGGGCCTTGTACCGGGGAGCTGTTTTTT. It codes for CLRGPCTGELFF. Looking up the rest from reference TRBV25-1 and TRBJ2-2 gives the full variable domain: EADIYQTPRYLVIGTGKKITLECSQTMGHDKMYWYQQDPGMELHLIHYSYGVNSTEKGDLSSESTVSRIRTEHFPLTLESARPSHTSQYLCLRGPCTGELFFGEGSRLTVL.

The chain has TRBV7-2 and TRBJ2-7; 8 bases align to TRBD1. V lost 5 bases, J lost 2 bases, and 5 bases stayed unmatched. The CDR3 loop spans 14 amino acids. Germline-derived CDR1 and CDR2 are SGHTA and FQGNSA. The CDR3, as DNA: TGTGCCAGCAGCATCGGACAGGGAGCCTACGAGCAGTACTTC. This translates into CASSIGQGAYEQYF.

The rearrangement uses TRBV29-1 and TRBJ2-2, with 7 bases that match TRBD1. J gave up 5 bases and V 3 bases, and 3 bases lay outside the gene matches. CDR1 SQVTM and CDR2 ANQGSEA come from the germline V gene. The CDR3 is 13 residues long. The CDR3 bases are TGCAGCGTTGATTCACAGGGGACCGGGGAGCTGTTTTTT. Protein: CSVDSQGTGELFF.

This rearrangement joins TRBV19 to TRBJ1-4, with D uncertain. CDR1 LNHDA and CDR2 SQIVND come from the germline V gene (reference sequence). CDR3 size: 13 residues. Trimming cost V 3 bases and J 12 bases, with 14 bases left between them. The CDR3 sequence: CASSMADEEELFF. In DNA form, the CDR3 reads TGTGCCAGTAGTATGGCGGACGAGGAAGAACTGTTTTTT.

The rearrangement uses TRBV10-3 and TRBJ1-1; D is undetermined. This CDR3 is built from 14 residues. Per the germline V gene, CDR1 is ENHRY and CDR2 is SYGVKD. Trimming stripped 3 bases from V and 4 bases from J, with 12 bases between. The DNA of the CDR3 is TGTGCCATCAGTGATAGAGCGACTTCCACTGAAGCTTTCTTT. Residues: CAISDRATSTEAFF.

This clonotype was recorded many times. The chain combines TRBV19 with TRBJ1-1; 8 bases are shared with TRBD1. The CDR3 consists of 14 residues. Germline V gene data show CDR1 as LNHDA and CDR2 as SQIVND (reference sequence). V was clipped by 4 bases and J by 1 base; unmatched bases: 2. CDR3 in amino acids: CASSTGTGNTEAFF. CDR3 nucleotide sequence: TGTGCCAGTAGTACCGGGACAGGGAACACTGAAGCTTTCTTT.

The rearrangement joins TRBV20-1 to TRBJ1-1; no reliable D call. Trimming took 2 bases from V and 1 from J, leaving 5 bases between them. The germline V gene has CDR1 DFQATT and CDR2 SNEGSKA (reference sequence). The CDR3 loop spans 12 amino acids. The CDR3 reads CSARTWNTEAFF. Here the CDR3 DNA reads TGCAGTGCTAGAACGTGGAACACTGAAGCTTTCTTT.

As concerns this clonotype: A much larger clone sits a single nucleotide away, making a read error possible. The CDR3 DNA is TGTGCCAGCAGCCCCGGACAGGGATCGGGCTACGAGCAGTACTTC. Translation: CASSPGQGSGYEQYF. The V gene is TRBV7-3, the J gene TRBJ2-7; 8 bases map to TRBD1. V was pared by 5 bases and J by 3 bases, with 9 bases of the junction left unmatched. CDR1 is SGHTA, CDR2 FQGTGA, per germline. The CDR3 contains 15 residues.

A word on this clonotype: The junction shows a germline mismatch at one end, possibly a read error. The gene calls are TRBV7-7 and TRBJ1-5; 9 bases fit TRBD1. The CDR3 length is 16 residues. Germline lookup yields CDR1 SSHAT and CDR2 FNYEAQ (reference sequence). CDR3 region: CASSLGDRALNQPQHF. CDR3 DNA: TGTGCTAGCAGCTTAGGGGACAGGGCGCTCAATCAGCCCCAGCATTTT.

This clonotype has at least ten counts. The CDR3 sequence: CSVHGTSGGVPYEQYF. The CDR3 nucleotides read TGCAGTGTTCACGGGACTAGCGGGGGGGTCCCCTACGAGCAGTACTTC. The chain combines TRBV20-1 with TRBJ2-7; TRBD2 matches at 16 bases. The ends lost 7 bases at V and 2 bases at J; junction bases unmatched: 8. There are 16 residues in the CDR3. Germline values: CDR1 DFQATT, CDR2 SNEGSKA (reference sequence).

The rearrangement uses TRBV18 and TRBJ2-7, with D perhaps given as TRBD1 or TRBD2 (5 bases each). The length of the CDR3 is 14 residues. V lost 3 bases, J lost 4 bases, and 13 bases lay in between. The germline gives CDR1 KGHSH, CDR2 LQKENI. The CDR3 DNA follows: TGTGCCAGCTCACCCCAGGGCGGCGGGTACGAGCAGTACTTC. This translates into CASSPQGGGYEQYF.

This clonotype has a count of ten or more. The chain carries TRBV20-1 and TRBJ2-7; no firm D call. The CDR3 covers 13 residues. Germline V lookup: CDR1 DFQATT, CDR2 SNEGSKA (reference sequence). The V and J ends lost 0 bases and 2 bases respectively, with 8 bases between them. The chain's CDR3 is CSARDTEPYEQYF. The CDR3 region has the DNA TGCAGTGCTAGAGATACAGAGCCCTACGAGCAGTACTTC.

This clonotype was detected ten times or more. The chain has TRBV25-1 and TRBJ1-3; no clear D. V lost 2 bases to trimming and J lost 3 bases, with 8 bases between them. This CDR3 contains 14 residues. CDR1 and CDR2 (germline): MGHDK, SYGVNS. This CDR3 is CASSEMGNGNTIYF. In nucleotides, the CDR3 is TGTGCCAGCAGTGAAATGGGAAATGGAAACACCATATATTTT.

V gene TRBV2 combines with J gene TRBJ2-2; 8 nucleotides align to TRBD1. After removal of 4 bases from V and 6 bases from J, the junction contained 10 bases not matched to a gene. The length of the CDR3 is 16 residues. Germline V lookup: CDR1 SNHLY, CDR2 FYNNEI. The CDR3 reads CASSGQGLKKAGELFF. DNA for the CDR3: TGTGCCAGCAGTGGACAGGGGCTGAAGAAGGCCGGGGAGCTGTTTTTT.

This clonotype was seen repeatedly, ten times or more. V is TRBV6-1 and J is TRBJ2-7, with a weak D call TRBD2 (5 bases). V was clipped by 8 bases and J by 2 bases, with 13 bases between them. Germline-derived CDR1 and CDR2 are MNHNS and SASEGT. This CDR3 is 13 amino acids long. The chain's CDR3 is CASSFPGTYEQYF. CDR3 in DNA: TGTGCCAGCTCCTTCCCGGGGACCTACGAGCAGTACTTC.

This clonotype was counted many times. As DNA, the CDR3 is TGTGCCACCAGTAGAGGACAGGGGGGTAACACCGGGGAGCTGTTTTTT. Its protein product is CATSRGQGGNTGELFF. The V call is TRBV24-1, the J call TRBJ2-2; 10 nucleotides match TRBD1. Germline CDR1 KGHDR, CDR2 SFDVKD. This CDR3 comprises 16 residues. Germline trimming cut 6 bases from V and 2 bases from J; bases unmatched to any gene: 5.